This T cell receptor (beta chain) originates from a study of T cell responses to AZD1222 COVID-19 vaccine. Findings and caveats of the study: Baseline testing showed seropositivity in only 6 or 7 AZD1222 recipients. Along spike, vaccine-associated CD4 TCRs were found throughout, with dominance at 160-218 and 743-854.

A note on this clone: Its antigen remains unknown.

Using immunoSEQ multiplex PCR, the repertoire was profiled, and TCRdb retains in-frame clones only, with some absent. This table has around 160,000 clones, 82% appearing once. The CDR3 consists of 17 residues. The sequence was collected from an adult in good health. This chain connects TRBV12-1 to TRBJ1-2; whether TRBD1, the table's D call, matches the DNA was not checked. TRBV12-1 is designated a pseudogene. This sample comprised peripheral blood, obtained on day 0 of MenACWY control vaccination. CDR3 loop: CASSTAPWQVPTGGYTF. The CDR3 DNA reads TGTGCCAGCAGCACGGCCCCATGGCAGGTACCTACCGGTGGCTACACCTTC.